This entry features one T cell receptor beta chain sequence. The table lists this clonotype with many counts. Its antigen remains undetermined. The sample holds no much larger clone one base away, and base qualities are not on file. This record belongs to a study of T cells in Graves' hyperthyroidism and ophthalmopathy (dated by TCRdb to about 2019). Context from the whole study: Peripheral blood was sampled at the time of initial diagnosis, prior to any treatment. Whether ophthalmopathy could be predicted prospectively was tested in an independent validation cohort made up of about 18 hyperthyroidism patients plus 17 patients who later progressed to ophthalmopathy. According to the paper, TCR Vbeta CDR3 sequencing was carried out on 135 peripheral blood samples, which came from fewer than 50 ophthalmopathy, 75 or so hyperthyroidism and approximately 17 progressor patients. Thyroid tissue and blood T-cell repertoires from roughly six Graves' hyperthyroidism patients were also compared in the study. Following sampling, methimazole starting at 30 mg daily was given to hyperthyroidism patients, and high-dose intravenous methylprednisolone was given to ophthalmopathy patients. To identify TCR V-J signatures that set the groups apart, the researchers used a discovery cohort of 100 or so patients, made up of 40 to 45 with Graves' ophthalmopathy and about 60 with stable Graves' hyperthyroidism. The 90 or so discovery patients were randomly split 7:3 into training and test sets.

A patient counted as having stable Graves' hyperthyroidism if no progression to ophthalmopathy occurred over 18 months of follow-up. Hyperthyroidism patients were newly diagnosed, had a disease duration of under 2 months, and were aged 18 to 65 years. Exclusion was applied to patients with uncontrolled infections, other autoimmune diseases, pregnancy or lactation. Clinical symptoms, serum thyroxine and TRAb, thyroid ultrasound, and orbital computed tomography formed the basis for the diagnoses. PBMCs were isolated from roughly 10 ml of fresh peripheral blood by Ficoll-Paque density gradient centrifugation. Trizol reagent was used to extract total RNA, and RNA quality was then checked on an Agilent 2100 Bioanalyzer. The TCR beta CDR3 regions were amplified from the RNA transcripts. The TCR CDR3 was subjected to a first round of RT-PCR using the HTBI primer set and the Qiagen OneStep RT-PCR kit. A second multiplex PCR round built the libraries, followed by size selection and purification. The libraries were sequenced on an Illumina HiSeq2000 using paired-end 100 bp reads. The paper's data handling went like this. SOAPnuke was used to process the raw data, throwing out any read that contained adapters or uncalled bases, had a mean Phred below 15, or lacked an exact constant-primer or identifier match. COPE v1.2.5 was used to merge high-quality paired reads, and clonotypes were defined as unique nucleotide sequences. Clonotypes were aligned to IMGT TRBV, TRBD and TRBJ reference segments using MiTCR v1.1. Analysis was restricted to V-J combinations with a frequency above 0.0001, which covered approximately 99% of repertoires. A TCS score was defined as the ratio of F50 (clonal expansion) to E x V (chaos), with BLOSUM62-based TCRdist applied between CDR3 peptides within each V-J. Welch's t-statistics and random forest reduced fewer than 600 V-J features to 13, which were used in a naive Bayes classifier (R e1071). In-frame beta chains were kept once TCRdb had trimmed the public reads at Q25 with fastp and called clones with MiXCR. Rows with a matching CDR3 protein are joined into one entry that keeps the most common DNA and genes. Clone size and V and J calls follow TCRdb, not the original study. This sample has about 520,000 distinct CDR3 sequences in its table, and under 25% of those were observed once. About a quarter of the sample lies in the top ten.

Overall study results and their limits: In validation, the model predicted progression to ophthalmopathy with approximately 71% sensitivity and around 72% specificity, a median of about six months before onset. Most expanded thyroid clonotypes (frequency above 0.001) were also detected in blood, suggesting blood repertoires may reflect thyroid immune responses. Sample size was not statistically predetermined, and blinding of investigators to group allocation was not performed. A 13 V-J signature model separated ophthalmopathy from stable hyperthyroidism, with about 88% sensitivity and 81.08% specificity in cross-validation and 80%/75% in testing.

The V and J ends are trimmed by 7 bases and 2 bases, leaving 15 bases between them. Including cysteine and phenylalanine, the CDR3 has 14 amino acids. Just CDR3 DNA is preserved here, 42 bases in frame from base 1. For CDR1 and CDR2, the germline V gene lists MDHEN and SYDVKM. Here the chain combines TRBV28 and TRBJ2-7, and TRBD1 may be the D gene, going by 7 matching bases. The sequenced sample consisted of blood. This sequence was found in a man aged 18 to 29 with Graves' hyperthyroidism. The nucleotide sequence reads TGTGCCAGCATTACCCAGGGGGGCCCCTACGAGCAGTACTTC. It translates to CASITQGGPYEQYF. Where the CDR3 stops, the reference TRBV28 and TRBJ2-7 genes take over; the full variable domain is DVKVTQSSRYLVKRTGEKVFLECVQDMDHENMFWYRQDPGLGLRLIYFSYDVKMKEKGDIPEGYSVSREKKERFSLILESASTNQTSMYLCASITQGGPYEQYFGPGTRLTVT.